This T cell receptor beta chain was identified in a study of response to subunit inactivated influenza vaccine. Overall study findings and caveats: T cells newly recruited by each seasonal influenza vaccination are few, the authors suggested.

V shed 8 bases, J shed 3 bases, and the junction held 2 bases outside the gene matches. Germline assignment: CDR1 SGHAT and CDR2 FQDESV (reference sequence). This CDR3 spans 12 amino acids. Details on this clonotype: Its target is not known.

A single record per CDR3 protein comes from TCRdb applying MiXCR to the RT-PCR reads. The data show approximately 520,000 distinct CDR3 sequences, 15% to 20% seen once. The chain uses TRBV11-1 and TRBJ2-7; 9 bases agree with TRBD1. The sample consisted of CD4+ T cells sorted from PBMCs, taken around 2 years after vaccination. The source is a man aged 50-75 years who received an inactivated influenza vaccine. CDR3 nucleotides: TGTGCCAGCGGACAGGGGTACTACGAGCAGTACTTC. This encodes CASGQGYYEQYF.